Sequencing of this T cell receptor beta chain was carried out in a study of T cell responses to AZD1222 COVID-19 vaccine. Overall study findings and caveats: Donors were largely white British and mainly female; clonal diversity was possibly underestimated. Vaccine-related CD4 TCRs covered spike, predominating at 160-218 and 743-854. Repertoires in all cases were sampled only once the peak T cell response had passed.

As to this clone: As yet, its antigen is unknown.

Trimming shortened V by 5 bases and J by 2 bases, and 13 bases separated the two germline ends. CDR1 SGHVS and CDR2 FQNEAQ come from the germline V gene. CDR3 size: 15 residues. Investigators merged groups given second doses at roughly 4 or roughly 12 weeks. Profiled with immunoSEQ multiplex PCR; TCRdb holds only in-frame clones, not every one. Of approximately 88,000 clones detected, approximately 88% appear once; the ten largest clones hold just under 5%. The receptor comes from an adult who received the AZD1222 COVID-19 vaccine. This sample comprised peripheral blood, obtained 28 days after the second AZD1222 dose. The genes are TRBV7-8 and TRBJ1-3; a weak D match, TRBD1 (5 bases). CDR3: CASSTRVSAGNTIYF. As DNA, the CDR3 is TGTGCCAGCAGCACCAGGGTTTCAGCTGGAAACACCATATATTTT.